Given below is one T cell receptor (beta chain) in context. TCRdb's copy holds only in-frame clones and misses some; the assay was immunoSEQ multiplex PCR. The table has fewer than 85,000 clones, approximately 90% seen once. The sample belongs to a study of T cell responses to AZD1222 COVID-19 vaccine. CDR3 size: 15 residues. V dropped 0 bases and J dropped 0 bases, with 9 bases sitting between them. The germline V gene has CDR1 SGHNT and CDR2 YYREEE (reference sequence). Sequenced here: peripheral blood, sampled 28 days after the second dose of the MenACWY control vaccine. The sequence derives from an adult who received the MenACWY meningococcal vaccine as a control. The rearrangement links TRBV5-4 to TRBJ1-2; no definite D call. DNA for the CDR3: TGTGCCAGCAGCTTGGAGGCAGGTTCTAACTATGGCTACACCTTC. This codes for CASSLEAGSNYGYTF.